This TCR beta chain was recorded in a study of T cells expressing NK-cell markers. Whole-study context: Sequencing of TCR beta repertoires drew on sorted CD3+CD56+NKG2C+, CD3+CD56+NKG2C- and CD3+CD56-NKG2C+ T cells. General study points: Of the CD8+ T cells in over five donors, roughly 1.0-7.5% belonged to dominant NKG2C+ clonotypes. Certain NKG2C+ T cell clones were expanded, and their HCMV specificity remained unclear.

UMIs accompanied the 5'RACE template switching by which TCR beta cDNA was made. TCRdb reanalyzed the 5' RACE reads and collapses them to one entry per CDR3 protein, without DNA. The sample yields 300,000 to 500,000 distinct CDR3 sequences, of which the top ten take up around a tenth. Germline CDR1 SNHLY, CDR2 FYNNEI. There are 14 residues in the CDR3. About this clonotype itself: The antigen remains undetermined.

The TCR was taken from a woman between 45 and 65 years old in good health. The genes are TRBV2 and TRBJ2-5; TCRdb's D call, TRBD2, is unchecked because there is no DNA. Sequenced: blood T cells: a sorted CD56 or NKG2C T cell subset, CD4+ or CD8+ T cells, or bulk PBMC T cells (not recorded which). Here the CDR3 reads CASNANAGGETQYF.